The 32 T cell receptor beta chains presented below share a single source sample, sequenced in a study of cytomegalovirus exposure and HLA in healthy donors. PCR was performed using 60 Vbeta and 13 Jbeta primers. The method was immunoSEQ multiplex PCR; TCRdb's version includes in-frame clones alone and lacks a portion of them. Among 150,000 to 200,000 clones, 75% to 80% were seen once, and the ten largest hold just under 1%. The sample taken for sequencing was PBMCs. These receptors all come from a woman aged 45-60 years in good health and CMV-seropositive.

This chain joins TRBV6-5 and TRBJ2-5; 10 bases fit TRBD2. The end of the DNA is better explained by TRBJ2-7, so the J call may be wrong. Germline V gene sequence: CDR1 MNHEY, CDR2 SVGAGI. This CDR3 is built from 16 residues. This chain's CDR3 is CASSYALAGERYEQYF. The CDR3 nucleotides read TGTGCCAGCAGTTACGCGCTAGCGGGAGAAAGGTACGAGCAGTACTTC.

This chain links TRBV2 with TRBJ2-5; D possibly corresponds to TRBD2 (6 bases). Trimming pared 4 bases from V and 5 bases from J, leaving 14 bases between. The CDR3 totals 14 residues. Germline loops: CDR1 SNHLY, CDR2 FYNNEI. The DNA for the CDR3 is TGTGCCAGCAGTGCTCCGGGACTCCTGGAGACCCAGTACTTC. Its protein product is CASSAPGLLETQYF.

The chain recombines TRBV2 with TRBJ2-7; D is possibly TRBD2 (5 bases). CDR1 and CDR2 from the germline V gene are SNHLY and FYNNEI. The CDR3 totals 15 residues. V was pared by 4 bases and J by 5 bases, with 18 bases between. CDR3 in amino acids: CASSGGRSRRNEQYF. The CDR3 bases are TGTGCCAGCAGTGGAGGACGCTCGAGGAGGAACGAGCAGTACTTC.

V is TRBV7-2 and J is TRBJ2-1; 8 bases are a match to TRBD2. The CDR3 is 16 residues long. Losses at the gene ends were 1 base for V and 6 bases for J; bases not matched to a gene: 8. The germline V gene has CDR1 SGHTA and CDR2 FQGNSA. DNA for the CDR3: TGTGCCAGCAGCTTAGTAGCGGGGAGTCGGGTCAATGAGCAGTTCTTC. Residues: CASSLVAGSRVNEQFF.

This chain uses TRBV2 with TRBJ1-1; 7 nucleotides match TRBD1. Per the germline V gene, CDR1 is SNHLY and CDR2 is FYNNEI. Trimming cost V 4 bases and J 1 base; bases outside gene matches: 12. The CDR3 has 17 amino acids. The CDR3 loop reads CASSVGRTGGSNTEAFF. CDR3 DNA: TGTGCCAGCAGTGTAGGGCGGACAGGCGGATCGAACACTGAAGCTTTCTTT.

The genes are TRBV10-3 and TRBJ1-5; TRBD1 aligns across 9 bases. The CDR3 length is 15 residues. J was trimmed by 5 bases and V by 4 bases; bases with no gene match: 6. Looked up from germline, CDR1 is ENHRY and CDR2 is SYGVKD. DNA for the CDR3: TGTGCCATCAGTGCAGGGACAGGGTATGATCAGCCCCAGCATTTT. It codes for CAISAGTGYDQPQHF.

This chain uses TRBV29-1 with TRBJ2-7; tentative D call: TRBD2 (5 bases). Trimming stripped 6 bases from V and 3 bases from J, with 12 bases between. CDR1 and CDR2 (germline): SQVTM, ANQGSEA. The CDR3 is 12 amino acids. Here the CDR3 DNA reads TGCAGCGTCCGGACCGGGAACTACGAGCAGTACTTC. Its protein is CSVRTGNYEQYF.

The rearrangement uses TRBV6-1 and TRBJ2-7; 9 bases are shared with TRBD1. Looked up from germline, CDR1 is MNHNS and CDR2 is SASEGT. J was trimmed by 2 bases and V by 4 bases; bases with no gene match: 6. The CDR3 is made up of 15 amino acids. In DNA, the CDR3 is TGTGCCAGCAGTGCAGGACAGGGGCGGCCCTACGAGCAGTACTTC. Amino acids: CASSAGQGRPYEQYF.

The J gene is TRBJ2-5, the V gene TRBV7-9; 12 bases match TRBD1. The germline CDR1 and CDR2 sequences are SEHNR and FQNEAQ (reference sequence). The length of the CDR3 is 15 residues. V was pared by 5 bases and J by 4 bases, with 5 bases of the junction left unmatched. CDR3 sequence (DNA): TGTGCCAGCAGCACAGGGACAGGGGGCAGAGAGACCCAGTACTTC. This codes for CASSTGTGGRETQYF.

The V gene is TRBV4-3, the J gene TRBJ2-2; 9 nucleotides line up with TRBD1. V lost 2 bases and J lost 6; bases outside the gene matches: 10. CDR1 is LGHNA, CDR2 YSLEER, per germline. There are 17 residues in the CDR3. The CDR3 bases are TGCGCCAGCAGCCAACTTCTACAGGGGGCGCCGCCCGGGGAGCTGTTTTTT. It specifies CASSQLLQGAPPGELFF.

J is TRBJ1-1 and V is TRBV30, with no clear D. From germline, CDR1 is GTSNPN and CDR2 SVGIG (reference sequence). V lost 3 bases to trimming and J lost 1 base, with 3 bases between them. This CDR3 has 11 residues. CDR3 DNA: TGTGCCTGGAGGAGGAACACTGAAGCTTTCTTT. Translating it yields CAWRRNTEAFF.

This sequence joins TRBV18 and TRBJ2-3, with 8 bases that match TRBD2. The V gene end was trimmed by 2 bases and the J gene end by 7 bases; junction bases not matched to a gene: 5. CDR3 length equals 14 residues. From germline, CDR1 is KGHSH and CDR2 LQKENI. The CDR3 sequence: CASSPWTSTNTQYF. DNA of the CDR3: TGTGCCAGCTCACCATGGACTAGCACGAATACGCAGTATTTT.

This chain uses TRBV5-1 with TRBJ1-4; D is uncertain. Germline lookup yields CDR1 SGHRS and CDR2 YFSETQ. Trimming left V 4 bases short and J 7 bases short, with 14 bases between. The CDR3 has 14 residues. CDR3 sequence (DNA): TGCGCCAGCAGCCAAGGGAGGGTAGGTGAAAAACTGTTTTTT. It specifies CASSQGRVGEKLFF.

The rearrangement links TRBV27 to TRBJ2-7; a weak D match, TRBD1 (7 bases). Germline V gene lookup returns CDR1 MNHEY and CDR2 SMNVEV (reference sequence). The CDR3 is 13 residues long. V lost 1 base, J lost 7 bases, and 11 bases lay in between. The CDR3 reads CASSLLQGREQYF. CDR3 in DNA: TGTGCCAGCAGTTTATTACAGGGGAGGGAGCAGTACTTC.

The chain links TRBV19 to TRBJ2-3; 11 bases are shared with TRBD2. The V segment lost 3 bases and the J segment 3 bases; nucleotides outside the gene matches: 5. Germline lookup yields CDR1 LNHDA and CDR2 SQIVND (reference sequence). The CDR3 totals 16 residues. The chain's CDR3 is CASSIAGTSGTDTQYF. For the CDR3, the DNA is TGTGCCAGTAGTATTGCAGGGACTAGCGGAACAGATACGCAGTATTTT.

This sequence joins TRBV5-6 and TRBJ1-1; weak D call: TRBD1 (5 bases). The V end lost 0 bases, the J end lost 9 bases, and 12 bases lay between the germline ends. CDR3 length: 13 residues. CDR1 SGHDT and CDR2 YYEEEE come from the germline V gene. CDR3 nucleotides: TGTGCCAGCAGCTTGGGAAGGGGATCCAAAGCTTTCTTT. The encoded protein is CASSLGRGSKAFF.

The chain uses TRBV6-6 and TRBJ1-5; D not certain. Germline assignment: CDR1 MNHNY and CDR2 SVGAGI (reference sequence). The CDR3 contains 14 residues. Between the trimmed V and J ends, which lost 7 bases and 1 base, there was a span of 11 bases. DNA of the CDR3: TGTGCCAGCACCCTAGTTGCCAGCAATCAGCCCCAGCATTTT. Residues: CASTLVASNQPQHF.

The CDR3 DNA follows: TGTGCCAGCGGGACAGGGACCATAGCGGGGGGCCTAACCTACGAGCAGTACTTC. Its protein is CASGTGTIAGGLTYEQYF. The chain is built from TRBV27 and TRBJ2-7; D is possibly TRBD2 (10 bases). Germline lookup yields CDR1 MNHEY and CDR2 SMNVEV (reference sequence). V lost 8 bases to trimming and J lost 2 bases, with 28 bases between them. The CDR3 is made up of 18 amino acids.

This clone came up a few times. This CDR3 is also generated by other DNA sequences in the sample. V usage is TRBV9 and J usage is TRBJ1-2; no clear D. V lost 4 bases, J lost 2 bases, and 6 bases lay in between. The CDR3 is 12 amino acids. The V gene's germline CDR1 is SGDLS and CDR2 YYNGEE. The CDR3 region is CASSTLNYGYTF. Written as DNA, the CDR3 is TGTGCCAGCAGCACCCTAAACTATGGCTACACCTTC. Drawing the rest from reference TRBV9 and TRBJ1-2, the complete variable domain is DSGVTQTPKHLITATGQRVTLRCSPRSGDLSVYWYQQSLDQGLQFLIQYYNGEERAKGNILERFSAQQFPDLHSELNLSSLELGDSALYFCASSTLNYGYTFGSGTRLTVV.

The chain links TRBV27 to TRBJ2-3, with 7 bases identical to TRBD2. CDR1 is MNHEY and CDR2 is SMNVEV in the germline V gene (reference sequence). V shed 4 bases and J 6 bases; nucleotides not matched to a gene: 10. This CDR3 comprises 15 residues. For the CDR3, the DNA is TGTGCCAGCAGTTCTGGGGGGGAGGGGACTGATACGCAGTATTTT. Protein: CASSSGGEGTDTQYF.

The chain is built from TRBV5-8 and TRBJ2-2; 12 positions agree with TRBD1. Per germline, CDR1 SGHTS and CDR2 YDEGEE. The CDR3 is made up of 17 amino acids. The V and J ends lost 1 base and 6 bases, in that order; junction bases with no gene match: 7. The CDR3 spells CASSLWDRGRRAGELFF. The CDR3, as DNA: TGTGCCAGCAGCTTGTGGGACAGGGGGCGGCGCGCCGGGGAGCTGTTTTTT.

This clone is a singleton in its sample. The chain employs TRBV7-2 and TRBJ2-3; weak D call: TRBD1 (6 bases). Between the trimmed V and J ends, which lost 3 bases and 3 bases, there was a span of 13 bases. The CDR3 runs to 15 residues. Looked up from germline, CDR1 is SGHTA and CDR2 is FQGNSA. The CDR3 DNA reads TGTGCCAGCAGCTTTGGGACACCGCAAACAGATACGCAGTATTTT. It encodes CASSFGTPQTDTQYF.

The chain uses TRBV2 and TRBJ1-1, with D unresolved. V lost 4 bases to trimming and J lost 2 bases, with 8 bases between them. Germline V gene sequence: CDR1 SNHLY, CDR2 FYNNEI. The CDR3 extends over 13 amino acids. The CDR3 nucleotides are TGTGCCAGCAGTGTGCAGGAAAACACTGAAGCTTTCTTT. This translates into CASSVQENTEAFF.

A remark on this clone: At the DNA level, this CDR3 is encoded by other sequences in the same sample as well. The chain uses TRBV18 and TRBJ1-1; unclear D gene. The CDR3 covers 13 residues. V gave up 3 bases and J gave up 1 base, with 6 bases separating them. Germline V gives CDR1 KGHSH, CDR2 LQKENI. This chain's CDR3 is CASSPRQNTEAFF. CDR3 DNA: TGTGCCAGCTCACCCCGACAGAACACTGAAGCTTTCTTT.

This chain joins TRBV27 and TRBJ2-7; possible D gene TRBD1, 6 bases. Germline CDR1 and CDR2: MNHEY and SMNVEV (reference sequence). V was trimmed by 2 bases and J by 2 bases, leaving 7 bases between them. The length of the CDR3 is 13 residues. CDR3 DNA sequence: TGTGCCAGCAGTTTAGGACAGCCCTACGAGCAGTACTTC. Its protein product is CASSLGQPYEQYF.

The CDR3: CASSPVGNTGIDTEAFF. The CDR3 region has the DNA TGTGCCAGCAGCCCCGTAGGTAATACGGGGATCGACACTGAAGCTTTCTTT. V is TRBV9 and J is TRBJ1-1; D remains unclear. The CDR3 is 17 residues long. Germline V CDR1 and CDR2: SGDLS, YYNGEE. V was cut by 4 bases and J by 3 bases, with 22 bases left in between.

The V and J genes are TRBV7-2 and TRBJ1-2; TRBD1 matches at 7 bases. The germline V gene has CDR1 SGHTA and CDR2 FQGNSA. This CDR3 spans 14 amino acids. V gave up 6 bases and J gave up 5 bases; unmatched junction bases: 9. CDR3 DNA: TGTGCCAGCAGTCGTTCGGGGACAGATTATGGCTACACCTTC. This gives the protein CASSRSGTDYGYTF.

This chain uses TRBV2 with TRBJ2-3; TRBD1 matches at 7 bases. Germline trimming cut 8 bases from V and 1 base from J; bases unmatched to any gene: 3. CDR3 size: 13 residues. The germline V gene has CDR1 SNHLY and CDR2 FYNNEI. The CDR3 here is CASRDSRTDTQYF. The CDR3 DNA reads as TGTGCCAGCCGGGACAGTCGCACAGATACGCAGTATTTT.

The CDR3 is CASSYGAGGPDEQYF. The CDR3 DNA follows: TGTGCCAGCAGCTACGGAGCGGGAGGCCCTGACGAGCAGTACTTC. The chain is built from TRBV7-3 and TRBJ2-7, with 9 bases lining up with TRBD2. The CDR3 sequence is 15 residues long. V gave up 4 bases and J gave up 5 bases; unmatched junction bases: 9. From germline, CDR1 is SGHTA and CDR2 FQGTGA.

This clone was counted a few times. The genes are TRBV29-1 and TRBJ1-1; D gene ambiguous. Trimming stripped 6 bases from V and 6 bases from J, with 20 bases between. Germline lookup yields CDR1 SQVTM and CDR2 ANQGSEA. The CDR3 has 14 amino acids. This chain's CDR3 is CSVLNLRQLSEAFF. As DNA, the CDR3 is TGCAGCGTCCTAAACCTAAGACAACTGTCTGAAGCTTTCTTT.

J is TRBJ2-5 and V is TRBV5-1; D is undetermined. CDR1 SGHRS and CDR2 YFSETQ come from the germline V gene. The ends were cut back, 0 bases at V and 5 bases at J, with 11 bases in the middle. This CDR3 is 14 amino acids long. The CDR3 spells CASSLDPEWETQYF. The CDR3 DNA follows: TGCGCCAGCAGCTTGGACCCCGAGTGGGAGACCCAGTACTTC.

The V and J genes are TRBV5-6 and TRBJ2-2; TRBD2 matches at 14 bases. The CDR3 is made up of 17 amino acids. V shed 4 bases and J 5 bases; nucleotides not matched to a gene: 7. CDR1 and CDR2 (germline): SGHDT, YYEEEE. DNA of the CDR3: TGTGCCAGCAGCCCCTTCGGACTAGCGGGGGGAACCGGGGAGCTGTTTTTT. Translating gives CASSPFGLAGGTGELFF.